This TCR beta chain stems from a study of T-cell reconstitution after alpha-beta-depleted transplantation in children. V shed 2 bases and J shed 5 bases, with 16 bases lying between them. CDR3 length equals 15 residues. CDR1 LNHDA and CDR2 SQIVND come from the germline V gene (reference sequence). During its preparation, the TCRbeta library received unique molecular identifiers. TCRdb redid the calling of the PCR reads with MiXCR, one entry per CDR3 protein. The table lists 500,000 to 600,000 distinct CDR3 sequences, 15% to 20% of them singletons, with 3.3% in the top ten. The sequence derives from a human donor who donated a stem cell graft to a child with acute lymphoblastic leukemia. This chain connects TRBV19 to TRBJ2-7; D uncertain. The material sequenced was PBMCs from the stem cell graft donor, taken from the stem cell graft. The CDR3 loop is CASSISRAWYDEQYF. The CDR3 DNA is TGTGCCAGTAGTATAAGCCGGGCCTGGTACGACGAGCAGTACTTC.